This TCR beta chain is drawn from a study of T cells in Graves' hyperthyroidism and ophthalmopathy (dated by TCRdb to the late 2010s). Study-wide context: Peripheral blood was collected at initial diagnosis, before any treatment. Prospective prediction of ophthalmopathy was tested in an independent validation cohort of approximately 18 hyperthyroidism patients and 15 to 17 patients who later progressed to ophthalmopathy. In addition, the study compared T-cell repertoires in thyroid tissue and in blood from roughly six Graves' hyperthyroidism patients. TCR V-J signatures able to tell the groups apart were searched for in a discovery cohort of 100 patients, of whom around 42 had Graves' ophthalmopathy and roughly 58 had stable Graves' hyperthyroidism. The approximately 90 discovery patients were randomly split 7:3 into training and test sets. Once sampling was done, hyperthyroidism patients were given methimazole at a starting dose of 30 mg daily, whereas ophthalmopathy patients were given high-dose intravenous methylprednisolone. The paper reports TCR Vbeta CDR3 sequencing of 135 peripheral blood samples: approximately 41 ophthalmopathy, 75 to 80 hyperthyroidism and some 17 progressor patients.

As for this clonotype: No antigen is known for it. It has no much larger one-base neighbor in the sample; base qualities were not kept.

Ends trimmed: V by 8 bases, J by 5 bases; bases unmatched to a gene: 28. CDR1 and CDR2 are drawn from the germline V gene: MNHNS, SASEGT. From the cysteine through the phenylalanine, the CDR3 covers 21 amino acids. The only DNA kept is the CDR3, 63 bases in frame from the first base. Ophthalmopathy patients had moderately to severely active disease, Clinical Activity Score of at least 3, NOSPECS grade of at least 4, and duration under 3 months. Exclusion was applied to patients with uncontrolled infections, other autoimmune diseases, pregnancy or lactation. Clinical symptoms, serum thyroxine and TRAb, thyroid ultrasound, and orbital computed tomography formed the basis for the diagnoses. PBMCs were separated from under 11 ml of fresh peripheral blood using Ficoll-Paque density gradient centrifugation. Total RNA was extracted using Trizol reagent, and RNA quality was assessed on an Agilent 2100 Bioanalyzer.

TCR beta CDR3 regions were amplified from RNA transcripts. For the first round of RT-PCR on the TCR CDR3, the HTBI primer set was used together with the Qiagen OneStep RT-PCR kit. Libraries were constructed in a second round of multiplex PCR, after which size selection and purification were carried out. Sequencing of the libraries was done on an Illumina HiSeq2000 using paired-end 100 bp reads. Processing in the source paper ran as follows. SOAPnuke was used to process the raw data, with reads discarded if the reads contained adapters or uncalled bases, had a mean Phred below 15, or lacked an exact constant-primer or identifier match. COPE v1.2.5 was used to merge the high-quality paired reads, and each unique nucleotide sequence was defined as a clonotype. MiTCR v1.1 was used to align clonotypes to the IMGT TRBV, TRBD and TRBJ reference segments. Only V-J combinations with frequency above 0.0001, covering approximately 99% of repertoires, were analysed. A TCS score was defined as the ratio of F50 (clonal expansion) to E x V (chaos), with BLOSUM62-based TCRdist applied between CDR3 peptides within each V-J. Welch's t-statistics and random forest reduced just over 500 V-J features to 10 to 15, which were used in a naive Bayes classifier (R e1071). TCRdb cleaned the public reads at Q25 with fastp, built clones with MiXCR and kept in-frame beta chains. Each CDR3 protein gets just one entry, which takes the most common genes and DNA from the rows behind it. The V and J calls come from TCRdb's annotation, not from the publication. Recorded for this sample are 640,000 or so distinct CDR3 sequences; about 14% of them occurred a single time. Of the sample, 6.5% to 9% is held by the ten largest clones.

On the study overall, not on this receptor specifically: No statistical method was used to fix the sample size in advance, and group allocation was not hidden from the investigators. In validation, the model predicted progression to ophthalmopathy with 65% to 71% sensitivity and 72% to 75% specificity, a median of 6.5 months before onset. In cross-validation, a model built on a 13 V-J signature told ophthalmopathy apart from stable hyperthyroidism with over 85% sensitivity and roughly 81% specificity, and in testing the same model reached 80%/75%. Most expanded thyroid clonotypes (frequency above 0.001) were also found in blood, which suggests that blood repertoires may mirror thyroid immune responses.

This receptor was taken from a woman between 18 and 29 years old with Graves' ophthalmopathy. The sequenced sample was blood. The sequence links TRBV6-1 to TRBJ2-3; the junction holds 10 bases that match TRBD2. The CDR3 in this case is CASSPQARASGRSLWEDTQYF. In nucleotide form, the sequence is TGTGCCAGCTCACCACAGGCACGGGCTAGCGGGAGAAGTTTATGGGAAGATACGCAGTATTTT.